The clone carrying this TCR beta chain was picked up a small number of times. Its antigen is as yet unknown. The record originates from a study of beta chain features in type 1 diabetes. About the study: Researchers looked at roughly 110 million sorted cells across all samples. Findings of the study overall: Insertions were fewer and deletions more numerous at VDJ junctions in type 1 diabetes patients. The similarity of naive, central memory and Treg TCRB repertoires appeared greater among patients than among healthy donors. Moderate but significant shortening of TCRB CDR3s was recorded in all four CD4+ subsets from Type 1 diabetes patients.

Isolation of CD4+ naive, central memory, regulatory and stem cell-like memory cells was achieved by sorting via CD45RO/CCR7/CD25/CD127/CD95/CD27. Germline CDR1 reads SGHTA; CDR2 reads FQGNSA. V lost 5 bases to trimming and J lost 7 bases, with 12 bases between them. The CDR3 extends over 13 amino acids. The entirety of the isolated RNA underwent reverse transcription, so expressed TCRB transcripts were sequenced. The table came from immunoSEQ multiplex PCR; TCRdb's copy has only in-frame clones and leaves some out. The table records about 41,000 clones, 66% of them present only once. The clonotype originates from a man aged 25 to 40 with type 1 diabetes. Some clones in this sample may be carry-over from other donors' samples. The chain employs TRBV7-2 and TRBJ1-3; D is possibly TRBD1 (5 bases). The sample comprised Tregs from blood. CDR3 sequence (DNA): TGTGCCAGCAGCCAGGGCCCAGGGAACACCATATATTTT. As protein: CASSQGPGNTIYF.